A selection of T cell receptor beta chains follows, all from one sample in a study of early T cells in non-severe SARS-CoV-2 infection. TCRdb used MiXCR to reprocess the 5' RACE reads, holding one entry per CDR3 protein. The sample yields about 83,000 distinct CDR3 sequences, approximately 13% seen once. The specimen sequenced was whole blood. The receptors shown here come from an adult who was a healthcare worker with PCR-confirmed SARS-CoV-2 infection or an uninfected control (not recorded which). Each CDR3 is given with its conserved first and last residue. A D gene is named only where the DNA matches it firmly. Clone sizes are given selectively: once, few, many, or a class where the clone is expanded.

DNA: TGCAGTAGGGAGGAATTGACAGGGGTGCCCTACAATGAGCAGTTCTTC
CDR3: CSREELTGVPYNEQFF
J: TRBJ2-1
V: TRBV20-1
size: .
D: TRBD1

DNA: TGTGCCAGCACCGTCCGGACTAGCGGTAGCACAGATACGCAGTATTTT
CDR3: CASTVRTSGSTDTQYF
J: TRBJ2-3
V: TRBV12-3/TRBV12-4
size: .
D: TRBD2

DNA: TGTGCCACCAGTGACCCCCAGACTAGCGGGAGCAAAAATGAGCAGTTCTTC
CDR3: CATSDPQTSGSKNEQFF
J: TRBJ2-1
V: TRBV24-1
size: few
D: TRBD2

DNA: TGCAGCGTCGGACCAGACAATGAGCAGTTCTTC
CDR3: CSVGPDNEQFF
J: TRBJ2-1
V: TRBV29-1
size: few
D: .

DNA: TGTGCCTGGAGTGGCACCGATCAAGAGACCCAGTACTTC
CDR3: CAWSGTDQETQYF
J: TRBJ2-5
V: TRBV30
size: few
D: .

DNA: TGTGCCAGCAGTGAAGATTCCCGCACTGAAGCTTTCTTT
CDR3: CASSEDSRTEAFF
J: TRBJ1-1
V: TRBV6-4
size: .
D: .

DNA: TGTGCCAGCTTTTCGGGGCAGGGAGGAACCCAGTACTTC
CDR3: CASFSGQGGTQYF
J: TRBJ2-5
V: TRBV28
size: few
D: .

DNA: TGTGCCAGCAGAGTCCTCCGGGGACAGGGGACCTACGAGCAGTACTTC
CDR3: CASRVLRGQGTYEQYF
J: TRBJ2-7
V: TRBV6-1
size: .
D: TRBD1

DNA: TGCAGCGTCTCAATGAACACCGGGGAGCTGTTTTTT
CDR3: CSVSMNTGELFF
J: TRBJ2-2
V: TRBV29-1
size: few
D: .

DNA: TGTGCCAGCAGCTCTGGACTAGTAACCCACGAGCAGTACTTC
CDR3: CASSSGLVTHEQYF
J: TRBJ2-7
V: TRBV7-2
size: few
D: TRBD2

DNA: TGCAGCGTCCATCGGGGGACAGGGGGCAACGGGCAGTACTTC
CDR3: CSVHRGTGGNGQYF
J: TRBJ2-7
V: TRBV29-1
size: .
D: TRBD1

DNA: TGCAGCGTGGGGTCCTACGAGCAGTACTTC
CDR3: CSVGSYEQYF
J: TRBJ2-7
V: TRBV29-1
size: many
D: .

DNA: TGCGCCAGCAGTGAGTCCGGACTAGCGGGAGAGACCCAGTACTTC
CDR3: CASSESGLAGETQYF
J: TRBJ2-5
V: TRBV10-2
size: few
D: TRBD2

DNA: TGCGCCAGAGCCCTTAGGGAGAACACTGAAGCTTTCTTT
CDR3: CARALRENTEAFF
J: TRBJ1-1
V: TRBV10-1
size: few
D: .

DNA: TGTGCCAGCAGCTTAAACCCTGGACCGACCTACGAGCAGTACTTC
CDR3: CASSLNPGPTYEQYF
J: TRBJ2-7
V: TRBV11-2
size: many
D: .

DNA: TGTGCCAGCTCACCACCGGGATTTTATGAGCAGTTCTTC
CDR3: CASSPPGFYEQFF
J: TRBJ2-1
V: TRBV18
size: many
D: .

DNA: TGTGCCAGTAGACTGAACACCGGGGAGCTGTTTTTT
CDR3: CASRLNTGELFF
J: TRBJ2-2
V: TRBV19
size: .
D: .

DNA: TGCAGCGTTGAAGCTGGGGGGGAGACCCAGTACTTC
CDR3: CSVEAGGETQYF
J: TRBJ2-5
V: TRBV29-1
size: .
D: .

DNA: TGTGCCAGCAGCCAACGGACAGGCACTGAAGCTTTCTTT
CDR3: CASSQRTGTEAFF
J: TRBJ1-1
V: TRBV3-1
size: few
D: TRBD1

DNA: TGTGCCAGCAGCCAAGCTCAGGGGGCAAGCTATGGCTACACCTTC
CDR3: CASSQAQGASYGYTF
J: TRBJ1-2
V: TRBV14
size: .
D: TRBD1

DNA: TGTGCCAGCTCGACATACGTCGCAACTAATGAAAAACTGTTTTTT
CDR3: CASSTYVATNEKLFF
J: TRBJ1-4
V: TRBV18
size: .
D: .

DNA: TGTGCCAGCAGCTTATTAGCTAGAATCACCGGGGAGCTGTTTTTT
CDR3: CASSLLARITGELFF
J: TRBJ2-2
V: TRBV7-6
size: .
D: .

DNA: TGTGCCAGCACCCTGTCAGGTAGCGGGTCAACCTACGAGCAGTACTTC
CDR3: CASTLSGSGSTYEQYF
J: TRBJ2-7
V: TRBV7-9
size: few
D: TRBD2

DNA: TGTGCCAGCAGCAACGCTAGCGGCTACGAGCAGTACTTC
CDR3: CASSNASGYEQYF
J: TRBJ2-7
V: TRBV21-1
size: .
D: .

DNA: TGTGCCAGCTTTCGGACGGGGAACACTGAAGCTTTCTTT
CDR3: CASFRTGNTEAFF
J: TRBJ1-1
V: TRBV5-6
size: many
D: .

DNA: TGTGCCAGCAGCCCTAGCCGGACCTCACCCCTCCACTTT
CDR3: CASSPSRTSPLHF
J: TRBJ1-6
V: TRBV12-3/TRBV12-4
size: .
D: .

DNA: TGTGCCAGCAGCTCCTTAAGGGGCAAAAGGGCTGAGCAGTTCTTC
CDR3: CASSSLRGKRAEQFF
J: TRBJ2-1
V: TRBV7-9
size: .
D: .

DNA: TGTGCCAGCAGCGCCCTTGAGGGGTACTATGGCTACACCTTC
CDR3: CASSALEGYYGYTF
J: TRBJ1-2
V: TRBV7-9
size: .
D: .

DNA: TGTGCCAGCAGCCCGCAAGGAGGAGGTGAGCAGTTCTTC
CDR3: CASSPQGGGEQFF
J: TRBJ2-1
V: TRBV7-3
size: .
D: .

DNA: TGCAGTGCTAGAGGCAACACTGAAGCTTTCTTT
CDR3: CSARGNTEAFF
J: TRBJ1-1
V: TRBV20-1
size: many
D: .

DNA: TGTGCCAGCAGTTTAGCGCGGGGACAGGACCTGGAAAATGAGCAGTTCTTC
CDR3: CASSLARGQDLENEQFF
J: TRBJ2-1
V: TRBV12-3/TRBV12-4
size: few
D: TRBD1

DNA: TGTGCCAGCAGCATGAGAGGGTATAGTGGCAATCAGCCCCAGCATTTT
CDR3: CASSMRGYSGNQPQHF
J: TRBJ1-5
V: TRBV28
size: many
D: .

DNA: TGTGCCATCAGTGAGTCGCGGGAGTTAAACATTCAGTACTTC
CDR3: CAISESRELNIQYF
J: TRBJ2-4
V: TRBV10-3
size: .
D: TRBD2

DNA: TGCAGTGCCCCAGCGGGCCCCTACAATGAGCAGTTCTTC
CDR3: CSAPAGPYNEQFF
J: TRBJ2-1
V: TRBV20-1
size: .
D: .

DNA: TGTGCCAGCAGTGTCCAGCGGGAGCAGTTCTTC
CDR3: CASSVQREQFF
J: TRBJ2-1
V: TRBV2
size: few
D: .

DNA: TGTGCCAGCAGCTTGGTACCTACTAGCACAGATACGCAGTATTTT
CDR3: CASSLVPTSTDTQYF
J: TRBJ2-3
V: TRBV5-6
size: many
D: .

DNA: TGTGCCAGCAACCGACAGGCCCACTACGAGCAGTACTTC
CDR3: CASNRQAHYEQYF
J: TRBJ2-7
V: TRBV2
size: .
D: .